Included here is one TCR beta chain sequence, with context. In its sample, this clonotype was seen many times. Its antigen remains unidentified. The record has no base qualities; no much larger clone is one base away. The treatment or condition label here, explained by the study, means: live attenuated yellow fever vaccine strain. Two biological replicates of bulk PBMCs were collected at each blood-draw timepoint. PBMCs were isolated from peripheral blood using a standard Ficoll-Paque protocol. TriZol was used to extract RNA from bulk PBMCs, CD4 and CD8 fractions, and dextramer-positive and dextramer-negative fractions. The sample was run on an Illumina NovaSeq 6000. TCR cDNA was synthesized by 5'RACE template switching, which introduced a universal primer site and unique molecular identifiers. Priming of cDNA synthesis was performed from both the TCR alpha and TCR beta constant segments. Libraries were amplified in two PCR steps, with sample barcodes and sequencing adapters added in the second step. Libraries were sequenced on Illumina HiSeq 2500 (2x100 bp) or NovaSeq (2x150 bp). Turning to the authors' computational methods: MIGEC handled demultiplexing of reads and collapsing into UMI consensus sequences, while MiXCR performed V(D)J alignment. Using edgeR on replicate PBMC samples, clonotypes were called vaccine-responding if FDR was below 0.01 and the log2 fold change was above 5 up to day 15. Each bulk clonotype was labeled CD4 or CD8 based on which sequenced repertoire, CD4 or CD8, contained the clonotype at higher abundance. The public sequencing data were trimmed at Q25 with fastp and processed into clonotypes with MiXCR by TCRdb, which kept only in-frame beta chains. Identical CDR3 protein sequences are pooled into one entry, listed with their most common genes and DNA. TCRdb assigned the V and J calls; the authors' analysis was not used. The sample contains a few hundred thousand distinct CDR3 sequences, more than 3% of them found a single time. Jointly, the top ten make up around 24% of the sample.

The data were taken from a study of T cells after yellow fever vaccination (dated by TCRdb to the late 2010s). In the study overall: Libraries from fractions with low cell numbers were prepared with the SMART-Seq v4 Ultra Low Input RNA kit. Bulk PBMC replicates and cell subsets were isolated from blood drawn at multiple timepoints before and after both primary and secondary immunization. Two healthy male donors made up the cohort, one aged 18 to 30 years and the other aged 30 to 40 years. To track T-cell clones before and after primary and booster YFV17D yellow fever vaccination, bulk TCR alpha and beta repertoires were sequenced longitudinally. What the authors observed across the whole study: Compared with the primary T-cell response, the secondary T-cell response was faster but weaker, reaching its peak on day 5 rather than on day 15. Most clones expanded after primary vaccination (almost 97% of CD4 and about 85% of CD8) were re-detected after the booster, suggesting that broad memory maintenance occurred. A small fraction of clonotypes showed up in both the CD4 and CD8 compartments, probably as a result of convergent recombination. Because the study included only two donors, the extent to which the findings can be generalized is limited. Computational filtering was needed because FACS-sorted repertoires could contain abundant contaminating clonotypes from the bulk population.

This receptor was identified in a man younger than 35 who received the YFV17D yellow fever vaccine. The specimen was PBMCs, collected on the day of the yellow fever booster vaccination.

The CDR3: CASSLGGAVYNEQFF. In nucleotides, the sequence is TGTGCCAGCAGCTTAGGGGGGGCCGTCTACAATGAGCAGTTCTTC. This chain joins TRBV7-3 to TRBJ2-1; the D gene is possibly TRBD2, with 7 bases matching. CDR1 and CDR2, looked up from the germline V gene, are SGHTA and FQGTGA. Trimming removed 2 bases from V and 3 bases from J, leaving 11 bases between the germline ends. The CDR3 spans 15 residues, from the cysteine through the phenylalanine. Just the 45-base CDR3 DNA is kept, in frame starting at base 1.